This passage covers 5 T cell receptor beta chains from one sample sequenced in a study of blood T cell repertoires in COVID-19. The method was immunoSEQ multiplex PCR; TCRdb's version includes in-frame clones alone and lacks a portion of them. Found here are 250,000 or so clones, around 82% of them singletons; the top ten hold roughly 3.1%. Sequencing was done on a sample of PBMCs or T cells enriched from blood (not recorded which). These receptor sequences come from a man over 45 who had recovered from COVID-19.

This chain uses TRBV18 with TRBJ1-5; D is ambiguous. With 0 bases removed from V and 14 bases from J, the gap between germline ends came to 8 bases. CDR3 length: 11 amino acids. Germline V gives CDR1 KGHSH, CDR2 LQKENI. The CDR3 loop reads CASSPPLAEHF. The CDR3 DNA is TGTGCCAGCTCACCACCATTGGCAGAGCATTTT.

The count of this clone is one. This chain connects TRBV13 to TRBJ2-3; 11 bases align to TRBD1. V lost 4 bases to trimming and J lost 5 bases; unmatched junction nucleotides: 5. The germline CDR1 and CDR2 sequences are PRHDT and FYEKMQ (reference sequence). There are 15 residues in the CDR3. The CDR3 DNA reads as TGTGCCAGCAGCTCGGACAGGGGGCGCCAAGATACGCAGTATTTT. This sequence encodes CASSSDRGRQDTQYF.

On this clone: Other DNA sequences in this specimen translate into the identical CDR3. The chain links TRBV11-2 to TRBJ1-1, with D possibly being TRBD1 (6 bases). V lost 0 bases to trimming and J lost 0 bases, with 8 bases between them. The CDR3 is 15 residues long. The V gene's germline CDR1 is SGHAT and CDR2 FQNNGV. This CDR3 reads CASSLDPGVNTEAFF. The CDR3 nucleotides are TGTGCCAGCAGCTTAGATCCAGGGGTGAACACTGAAGCTTTCTTT. Combining the CDR3 with reference TRBV11-2 and TRBJ1-1 gives the whole variable domain EAGVAQSPRYKIIEKRQSVAFWCNPISGHATLYWYQQILGQGPKLLIQFQNNGVVDDSQLPKDRFSAERLKGVDSTLKIQPAKLEDSAVYLCASSLDPGVNTEAFFGQGTRLTVV.

V gene TRBV7-9 combines with J gene TRBJ2-3; 8 nucleotides match TRBD2. This CDR3 is 15 amino acids long. V was clipped by 1 base and J by 2 bases; unmatched bases: 2. Germline V lookup: CDR1 SEHNR, CDR2 FQNEAQ (reference sequence). The CDR3 DNA reads TGTGCCAGCAGCTTAGTAGCGGGGCTCACAGATACGCAGTATTTT. Its translation: CASSLVAGLTDTQYF.

The chain recombines TRBV29-1 with TRBJ2-1; 8 nucleotides line up with TRBD1. Germline trimming cut 7 bases from V and 6 bases from J; bases unmatched to any gene: 2. The CDR3 sequence is 11 residues long. Germline CDR1 SQVTM, CDR2 ANQGSEA. CDR3 region: CSGTGSNEQFF. The CDR3 DNA sequence: TGCAGCGGGACAGGGTCCAATGAGCAGTTCTTC.